This is a list of T cell receptor beta chains from one sample in a study of molecular identifiers for immune sequencing clone quantification. TCRdb re-derived calls from the PCR reads in MiXCR, one entry per CDR3 protein. The repertoire holds about 510,000 distinct CDR3 sequences, with over 20% as singletons. Material for sequencing was naive CD8+ T cells from blood, with Jurkat cell RNA spiked in. The origin of the receptors is a human donor in good health. Some libraries in this study had Jurkat cell RNA spiked in. Both conserved end residues are part of each CDR3. D genes are given only for firm matches. Clone size is stated in some rows and not others, as once, few, many or a class when expanded.

J gene	clone size	V gene	D gene	CDR3 DNA	CDR3 protein
TRBJ1-1	NA	TRBV29-1	NA	TGCAGCGCGCAGGTGGCGGCGGAGGGAATGAACACTGAAGCTTTCTTT	CSAQVAAEGMNTEAFF
TRBJ1-2	NA	TRBV7-9	TRBD1	TGTGCCAGCAGTCCCACAGGGGACGCGAACTATGGCTACACCTTC	CASSPTGDANYGYTF
TRBJ2-3	few	TRBV4-1	NA	TGCGCCAGCAGCCAAACGACTCCAGATACGCAGTATTTT	CASSQTTPDTQYF
TRBJ2-3	many	TRBV10-2	NA	TGCGCCAGCAGTGAGTCATGGTCCTATACGCAGTATTTT	CASSESWSYTQYF
TRBJ1-1	many	TRBV5-6	TRBD1	TGTGCCAGCAGCCCAGGGGGCGATGAAGCTTTCTTT	CASSPGGDEAFF
TRBJ2-2	few	TRBV2	TRBD1	TGTGCCAGCAGTGCTTCCACAGGGGGCGCGAACACCGGGGAGCTGTTTTTT	CASSASTGGANTGELFF
TRBJ1-1	many	TRBV4-1	NA	TGCGCCAGCAGCCAAGTGGAGGGTAGGAGTACTGAAGCTTTCTTT	CASSQVEGRSTEAFF
TRBJ1-6	many	TRBV12-3/TRBV12-4	NA	TGTGCCAGCAGTTACGGGGCGTATAATTCACCCCTCCACTTT	CASSYGAYNSPLHF
TRBJ1-1	NA	TRBV2	NA	TGTGCCAGCAGTGATAGCTTGGGCACTGAAGCTTTCTTT	CASSDSLGTEAFF
TRBJ2-7	NA	TRBV20-1	TRBD1	TGCAGTCCTACAAGGAGGGACAGGATTAACGAGCAGTACTTC	CSPTRRDRINEQYF
TRBJ2-3	NA	TRBV7-6	TRBD2	TGTGCCAGCAGCTTAGATGTTGCGGGGGGGGAGACAGATACGCAGTATTTT	CASSLDVAGGETDTQYF
TRBJ2-7	few	TRBV11-2	TRBD2	TGTGCCAGCAGCTTAGCTCTTAGCGGGAGCTCGCGCGAGCAGTACTTC	CASSLALSGSSREQYF
TRBJ2-7	few	TRBV12-3/TRBV12-4	TRBD1	TGTGCCAGCAGTTTCGGACAGGGGAATAGGGAGCAGTACTTC	CASSFGQGNREQYF
TRBJ2-7	few	TRBV5-3	TRBD1	TGTGCCAGCAGCACACAAACCGGGACAGGCCCCTACGAGCAGTACTTC	CASSTQTGTGPYEQYF
TRBJ2-2	few	TRBV12-3/TRBV12-4	NA	TGTGCCAGCAGTTTAAAGGGGCTGTTGACCGGGGAGCTGTTTTTT	CASSLKGLLTGELFF
TRBJ2-5	NA	TRBV4-3	NA	TGCGCCAGCAGCCAAGATGCAGGACGTGAAGAGACCCAGTACTTC	CASSQDAGREETQYF
TRBJ2-7	many	TRBV7-9	TRBD1	TGTGCCAGCAGCTTCTCTCCTGGGACAGGGGGCTCCCTAGGTCGCGAGCAGTACTTC	CASSFSPGTGGSLGREQYF
TRBJ1-1	few	TRBV27	TRBD1	TGTGCCAGCAGTTTAGGGGACAGGGGGCCCAAGGGCACTGAAGCTTTCTTT	CASSLGDRGPKGTEAFF
TRBJ2-1	few	TRBV13	TRBD2	TGTGCCAGCAGCTTAAGACTAGCGGGGCCTGGTGAGCAGTTCTTC	CASSLRLAGPGEQFF
TRBJ2-3	many	TRBV11-2	TRBD2	TGTGCCAGCAGCTTAGCGGAGGGACTAGTTGCAGATACGCAGTATTTT	CASSLAEGLVADTQYF
TRBJ1-1	many	TRBV7-9	TRBD1	TGTGCCAGCCGGGGACAGGGGGCCTTTACTGAAGCTTTCTTT	CASRGQGAFTEAFF
TRBJ2-2	once	TRBV11-2	NA	TGTGCCAGCAGGGCTGGGGTCGCCCCCACCGGGGAGCTGTTTTTT	CASRAGVAPTGELFF
TRBJ1-1	many	TRBV10-2	NA	TGCGCCAGCAGTGAAGACGCGTGGACGAACACTGAAGCTTTCTTT	CASSEDAWTNTEAFF
TRBJ1-1	many	TRBV4-1	NA	TGCGCCAGCAGCCAAGTAGAATGGGCGTTGAACACTGAAGCTTTCTTT	CASSQVEWALNTEAFF
TRBJ1-3	many	TRBV4-1	NA	TGCGCCAGCAGCCAAGACGAGCGGGTTACTCTCTCTGGAAACACCATATATTTT	CASSQDERVTLSGNTIYF
TRBJ2-7	many	TRBV18	TRBD1	TGTGCCAGCTCACCGGGACAGGGGGTAAACGAGCAGTACTTC	CASSPGQGVNEQYF
TRBJ2-1	NA	TRBV7-2	NA	TGTGCCAGCAGCTTAGGTCCTTGGAATGAGTACAATGAGCAGTTCTTC	CASSLGPWNEYNEQFF
TRBJ1-5	NA	TRBV4-1	NA	TGCGCCAGCAGCCAAGAGGGACGGATAAATAGCAATCAGCCCCAGCATTTT	CASSQEGRINSNQPQHF
TRBJ2-6	NA	TRBV5-3	NA	TGTGCCAGCAGCTTTACAGGTATCTCTCTCTCTGGGGCCAACGTCCTGACTTTC	CASSFTGISLSGANVLTF
TRBJ1-6	NA	TRBV27	NA	TGTGCCAGCAGTTCAGGGGTTTGGAATAATTCACCCCTCCACTTT	CASSSGVWNNSPLHF
TRBJ2-2	NA	TRBV30	TRBD1	TGTACCTGGAGTGTAGGGACAGGGAACACCGGGGAGCTGTTTTTT	CTWSVGTGNTGELFF
TRBJ2-6	NA	TRBV27	TRBD1	TGTGCCAGCAGTACTCCACAGGGGTCTGGGGCCAACGTCCTGACTTTC	CASSTPQGSGANVLTF
TRBJ2-7	many	TRBV20-1	TRBD1	TGCAGTGCTAGTAATTGGGACAGCTACGAGCAGTACTTC	CSASNWDSYEQYF
TRBJ1-5	few	TRBV12-3/TRBV12-4	TRBD1	TGTGCCAGCAGAGGGACAGTTAATCAGCCCCAGCATTTT	CASRGTVNQPQHF
TRBJ2-3	NA	TRBV7-6	TRBD2	TGTGCCAGCAGCTTACGCCTAGCGGACACTTCAAGCACAGATACGCAGTATTTT	CASSLRLADTSSTDTQYF
TRBJ2-7	many	TRBV6-5	TRBD1	TGTGCCAGCAGTTACTCTCTCAGGGGGAGCTACGAGCAGTACTTC	CASSYSLRGSYEQYF
TRBJ2-3	once	TRBV24-1	NA	TGTGCCACCAGTGATTCGAGGGATACGCAGTATTTT	CATSDSRDTQYF
TRBJ1-1	many	TRBV14	NA	TGTGCCAGCAGCCAAGACCACGGACAAATTGAAGCTTTCTTT	CASSQDHGQIEAFF
TRBJ2-7	NA	TRBV2	TRBD1	TGTGCCAGCAGTGAATCTCCGGGACAGGGCTACGAGCAGTACTTC	CASSESPGQGYEQYF
TRBJ2-1	NA	TRBV6-2/TRBV6-3	NA	TGTGCCAGCAGTTACTGGGAGTACAATGAGCAGTTCTTC	CASSYWEYNEQFF
TRBJ1-2	few	TRBV19	NA	TGTGCCAGTAGTATAGACAGTTACTATGGCTACACCTTC	CASSIDSYYGYTF
TRBJ2-1	NA	TRBV18	NA	TGTGCCAGCTCACCACCGTTCTATGAGCAGTTCTTC	CASSPPFYEQFF
TRBJ1-1	NA	TRBV20-1	NA	TGCAGTGCTAAAACCCCCGACTGGGGTGGGACTGAAGCTTTCTTT	CSAKTPDWGGTEAFF
TRBJ1-5	few	TRBV6-2/TRBV6-3	NA	TGTGCCAGCAGTTACGGAGTGAGTCAGCCCCAGCATTTT	CASSYGVSQPQHF
TRBJ2-1	NA	TRBV30	NA	TGTGCCTGGGGGTCCGACAAGAGCTCCTACAATGAGCAGTTCTTC	CAWGSDKSSYNEQFF
TRBJ1-1	many	TRBV29-1	NA	TGCAGCGTGGACCTCCTTGGGGAGAAACTGAACACTGAAGCTTTCTTT	CSVDLLGEKLNTEAFF
TRBJ2-5	many	TRBV4-3	NA	TGCGCCAGCAGCCAAGGACCAGGGCAAGAGACCCAGTACTTC	CASSQGPGQETQYF
TRBJ2-2	NA	TRBV13	NA	TGTGCCAGCAGCAGTACAGGGTCTAGCACCGGGGAGCTGTTTTTT	CASSSTGSSTGELFF
TRBJ2-7	NA	TRBV4-3	TRBD2	TGCGCCAGCAGCCAAACTAGCGGGTCGACAGGCGAGCAGTACTTC	CASSQTSGSTGEQYF